This T cell receptor (beta chain) was captured in a study of T cell repertoires in cytomegalovirus infection. Turning to the study itself: Newly reported HLA-C-restricted and thoroughly characterized HLA-B-restricted CMV epitopes were employed. Overall study findings and caveats: There were HLA-C-restricted CMV-specific TCR beta clonotypes dominating the ex vivo response.

This clonotype was seen a few times. What it binds is not known. From the reads, TCRdb called clonotypes with MiXCR, one entry per CDR3 protein. The sample has roughly 80,000 distinct CDR3 sequences, 20% to 30% seen once; the top ten hold approximately 51%. V was pared by 1 base and J by 2 bases, with 17 bases between. Germline loops: CDR1 SGHAT, CDR2 FQNNGV. The CDR3 has 17 residues. The rearrangement uses TRBV11-2 and TRBJ2-5; D is unclear. This sequence originates from a human donor in good health (CMV status not recorded). Some clones in this sample may be carry-over from other donors' samples. Material: CD8+ T cells from cultured PBMCs, obtained from culture after CMV antigen stimulation. The CDR3 bases are TGTGCCAGCAGCTTAGGACTCTTCGCGGACGAACAAGAGACCCAGTACTTC. Amino acids: CASSLGLFADEQETQYF. The full variable domain, completed using reference TRBV11-2 and TRBJ2-5, is EAGVAQSPRYKIIEKRQSVAFWCNPISGHATLYWYQQILGQGPKLLIQFQNNGVVDDSQLPKDRFSAERLKGVDSTLKIQPAKLEDSAVYLCASSLGLFADEQETQYFGPGTRLLVL.